This is a list of T cell receptor beta chains from one sample in a study of control samples from healthy donors and cancer patients. The repertoire was sequenced with immunoSEQ multiplex PCR; TCRdb's copy has only in-frame clones and lacks some. This sample has around 150,000 clones, with 96% found just once. The sequencing input was blood. These receptors were collected from a woman in her thirties in good health. The CDR3 runs from the conserved cysteine through the conserved F or W. D genes are given only for firm matches.

cdr3_nt: TGTGCCAGCAGCGTCCCGGGACAGGGGATCTACGAGCAGTACTTC
cdr3_aa: CASSVPGQGIYEQYF
v_call: TRBV11-2
d_call: TRBD1
j_call: TRBJ2-7

cdr3_nt: TGTGCCAGCAGCTACCCCCCAGGAGCGGGAGGAGGTACCGGGGAGCTGTTTTTT
cdr3_aa: CASSYPPGAGGGTGELFF
v_call: TRBV7-3
d_call: TRBD2
j_call: TRBJ2-2

cdr3_nt: TGTGCCAGCAGTTACCCGGGACAGGGGAAGGGTGGCTACACCTTC
cdr3_aa: CASSYPGQGKGGYTF
v_call: TRBV6-5
d_call: TRBD1
j_call: TRBJ1-2

cdr3_nt: TGTGCCAGCAGTTCCCCCCGGGAGCTGTTTTTT
cdr3_aa: CASSSPRELFF
v_call: TRBV12-3/TRBV12-4
d_call: NA
j_call: TRBJ2-2

cdr3_nt: TGTGCCAGCAGAGCCCGGGGGACAGGGTTTGGCTACACCTTC
cdr3_aa: CASRARGTGFGYTF
v_call: TRBV5-4
d_call: TRBD1
j_call: TRBJ1-2

cdr3_nt: TGTGCCACCACCATATCCGGGACAGGGGCAGGACCCCAGCATTTT
cdr3_aa: CATTISGTGAGPQHF
v_call: TRBV19
d_call: TRBD1
j_call: TRBJ1-5

cdr3_nt: TGTGCCAGCAGTAGGACTAGATCTGGGTACAATGAGCAGTTCTTC
cdr3_aa: CASSRTRSGYNEQFF
v_call: TRBV2
d_call: TRBD2
j_call: TRBJ2-1

cdr3_nt: TGTGCCAGCAGCCCGGAGCGCCTGGATACGCAGTATTTT
cdr3_aa: CASSPERLDTQYF
v_call: TRBV5-4
d_call: NA
j_call: TRBJ2-3

cdr3_nt: TGTGCCTGGAAAACAGGGGGTCGCACTGAAGCTTTCTTT
cdr3_aa: CAWKTGGRTEAFF
v_call: TRBV30
d_call: TRBD1
j_call: TRBJ1-1

cdr3_nt: TGTGCCAGCAGCACAAGACAGGCTTACGAGCAGTACTTC
cdr3_aa: CASSTRQAYEQYF
v_call: TRBV3-1/TRBV3-2
d_call: NA
j_call: TRBJ2-7

cdr3_nt: TGTGCCAGTACAGTCCGGGGAGAGCCCCAGCATTTT
cdr3_aa: CASTVRGEPQHF
v_call: TRBV19
d_call: NA
j_call: TRBJ1-5

cdr3_nt: TGTGCCAGTAGTCTCCTCGGACAGGGTATCGGTGAGCAGTTCTTC
cdr3_aa: CASSLLGQGIGEQFF
v_call: TRBV19
d_call: TRBD1
j_call: TRBJ2-1

cdr3_nt: TGTGCCAGCTTTCGGGGGGCGCTGGGGAACACTGAAGCTTTCTTT
cdr3_aa: CASFRGALGNTEAFF
v_call: TRBV6-5
d_call: NA
j_call: TRBJ1-1

cdr3_nt: TGTGCCAGCAGTTTAACACTCGGACAGGGACATCAGCCCCAGCATTTT
cdr3_aa: CASSLTLGQGHQPQHF
v_call: TRBV28
d_call: TRBD1
j_call: TRBJ1-5

cdr3_nt: TGTGCCAGCAGAACAGGGGGACGTGCTGGCTACACCTTC
cdr3_aa: CASRTGGRAGYTF
v_call: TRBV7-8
d_call: TRBD1
j_call: TRBJ1-2

cdr3_nt: TGTGCCTGGAGTGAGCCAAGCTACGAGCAGTACTTC
cdr3_aa: CAWSEPSYEQYF
v_call: TRBV30
d_call: NA
j_call: TRBJ2-7